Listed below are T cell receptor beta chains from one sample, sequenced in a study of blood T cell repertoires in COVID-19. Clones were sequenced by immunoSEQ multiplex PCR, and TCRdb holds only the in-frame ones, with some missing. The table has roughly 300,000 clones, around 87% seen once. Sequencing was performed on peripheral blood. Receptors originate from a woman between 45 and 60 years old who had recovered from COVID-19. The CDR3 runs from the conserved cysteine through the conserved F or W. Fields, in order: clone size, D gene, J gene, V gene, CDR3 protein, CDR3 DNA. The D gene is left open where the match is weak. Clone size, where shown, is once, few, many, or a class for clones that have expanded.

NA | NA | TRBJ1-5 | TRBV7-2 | CASSLSRGSGQPQHF | TGTGCCAGCAGCTTAAGCCGAGGGAGCGGTCAGCCCCAGCATTTT
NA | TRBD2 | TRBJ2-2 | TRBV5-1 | CASSIKRLAGNTNTGELFF | TGCGCCAGCAGCATAAAGCGACTAGCGGGTAATACTAACACCGGGGAGCTGTTTTTT
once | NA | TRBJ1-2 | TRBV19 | CASSMTTREGYTF | TGTGCCAGTAGTATGACTACAAGGGAAGGCTACACCTTC
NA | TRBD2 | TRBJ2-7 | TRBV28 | CASSLAGGTGEQYF | TGTGCCAGCAGTTTGGCGGGAGGTACGGGAGAGCAGTACTTC
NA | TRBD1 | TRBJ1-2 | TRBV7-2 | CASSRRDRGYGYTF | TGTGCCAGCAGCCGCCGGGACAGGGGCTATGGCTACACCTTC
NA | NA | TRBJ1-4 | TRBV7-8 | CASSQSRGGEKLFF | TGTGCCAGCAGCCAGTCCAGGGGTGGGGAAAAACTGTTTTTT
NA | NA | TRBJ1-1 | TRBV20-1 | CSASLQEGTEAFF | TGCAGTGCTAGTCTTCAGGAAGGAACTGAAGCTTTCTTT
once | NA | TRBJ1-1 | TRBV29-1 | CSGQSLNTEAFF | TGCAGCGGACAGTCTTTAAACACTGAAGCTTTCTTT
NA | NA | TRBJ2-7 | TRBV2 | CASSEAGGPYEQYF | TGTGCCAGCAGTGAAGCGGGGGGGCCCTACGAGCAGTACTTC
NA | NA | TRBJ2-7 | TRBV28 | CASSLEQGPEQYF | TGTGCCAGCAGTCTCGAACAGGGTCCCGAGCAGTACTTC
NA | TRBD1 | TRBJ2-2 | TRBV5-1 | CASSPGQGILTGELFF | TGCGCCAGCAGCCCCGGACAGGGAATTTTAACCGGGGAGCTGTTTTTT
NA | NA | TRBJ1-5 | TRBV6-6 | CASKNRVIQPQHF | TGTGCCAGCAAAAACAGGGTGATACAGCCCCAGCATTTT
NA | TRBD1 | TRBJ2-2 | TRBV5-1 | CASSQMTGSSNTGELFF | TGCGCCAGCAGCCAAATGACAGGGAGCAGTAACACCGGGGAGCTGTTTTTT
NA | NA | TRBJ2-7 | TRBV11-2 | CASSSDRRDVREQYF | TGTGCCAGCAGCTCAGACAGGCGAGACGTCAGGGAGCAGTACTTC
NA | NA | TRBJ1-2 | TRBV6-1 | CASSEYRKGLGDGYTF | TGTGCCAGCAGTGAATACCGAAAGGGGCTCGGCGATGGCTACACCTTC
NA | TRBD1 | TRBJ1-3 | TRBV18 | CASSGTGVGNTIYF | TGTGCCAGCTCCGGGACAGGGGTCGGAAACACCATATATTTT
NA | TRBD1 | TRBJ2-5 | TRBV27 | CASSGQGLIEETQYF | TGTGCCAGCAGCGGACAGGGATTGATTGAAGAGACCCAGTACTTC